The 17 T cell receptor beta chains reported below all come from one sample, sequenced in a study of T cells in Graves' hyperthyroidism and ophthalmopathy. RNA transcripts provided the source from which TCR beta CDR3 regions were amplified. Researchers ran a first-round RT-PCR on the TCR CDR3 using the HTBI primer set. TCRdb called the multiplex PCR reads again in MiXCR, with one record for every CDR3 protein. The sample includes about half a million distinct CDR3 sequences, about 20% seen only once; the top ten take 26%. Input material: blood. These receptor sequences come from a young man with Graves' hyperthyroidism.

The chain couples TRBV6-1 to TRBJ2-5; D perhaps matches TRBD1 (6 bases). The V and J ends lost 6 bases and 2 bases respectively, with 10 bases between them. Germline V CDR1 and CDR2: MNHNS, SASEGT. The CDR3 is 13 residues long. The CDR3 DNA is TGTGCCAGCAGGGACAGCCCGCAAGAGACCCAGTACTTC. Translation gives CASRDSPQETQYF.

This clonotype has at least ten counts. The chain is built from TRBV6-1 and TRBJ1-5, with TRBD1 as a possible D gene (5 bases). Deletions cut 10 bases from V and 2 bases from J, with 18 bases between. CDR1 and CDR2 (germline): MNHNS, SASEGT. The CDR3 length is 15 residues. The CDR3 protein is CATTPGRGGNQPQHF. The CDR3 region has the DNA TGTGCCACCACCCCAGGGAGAGGGGGCAATCAGCCCCAGCATTTT.

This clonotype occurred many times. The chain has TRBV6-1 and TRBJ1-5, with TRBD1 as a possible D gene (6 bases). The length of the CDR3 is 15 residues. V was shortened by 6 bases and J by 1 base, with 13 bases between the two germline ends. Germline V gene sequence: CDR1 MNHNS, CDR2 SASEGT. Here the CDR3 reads CASSAVQGSNQPQHF. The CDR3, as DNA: TGTGCCAGCAGCGCTGTTCAGGGGAGCAATCAGCCCCAGCATTTT.

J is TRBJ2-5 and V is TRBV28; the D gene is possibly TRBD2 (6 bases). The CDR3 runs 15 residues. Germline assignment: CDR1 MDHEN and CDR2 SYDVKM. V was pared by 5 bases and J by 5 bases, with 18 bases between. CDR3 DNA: TGTGCCAGCAGTGTTGGAGGGACTCCTCCGGAGACCCAGTACTTC. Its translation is CASSVGGTPPETQYF.

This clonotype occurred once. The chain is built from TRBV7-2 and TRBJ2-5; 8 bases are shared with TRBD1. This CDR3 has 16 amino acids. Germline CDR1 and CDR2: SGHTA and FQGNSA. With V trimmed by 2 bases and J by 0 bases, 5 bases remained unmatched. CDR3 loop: CASSLRGQVYQETQYF. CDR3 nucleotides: TGTGCCAGCAGCTTAAGGGGACAGGTTTACCAAGAGACCCAGTACTTC.

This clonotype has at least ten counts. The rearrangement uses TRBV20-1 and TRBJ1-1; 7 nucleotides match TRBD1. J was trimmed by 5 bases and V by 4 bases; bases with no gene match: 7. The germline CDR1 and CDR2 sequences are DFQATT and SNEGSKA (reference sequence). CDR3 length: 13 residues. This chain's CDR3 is CSAKPDRWTEAFF. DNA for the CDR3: TGCAGTGCTAAACCGGACAGGTGGACTGAAGCTTTCTTT.

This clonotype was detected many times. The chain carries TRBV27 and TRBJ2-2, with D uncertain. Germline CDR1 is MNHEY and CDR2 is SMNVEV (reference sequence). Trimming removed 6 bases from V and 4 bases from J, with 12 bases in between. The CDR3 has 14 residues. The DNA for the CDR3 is TGTGCCAGCAGCCTCCGATGGTCCACCGGGGAGCTGTTTTTT. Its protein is CASSLRWSTGELFF.

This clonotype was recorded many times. The CDR3 reads CASIRAGGQETQYF. In DNA, the CDR3 is TGTGCCAGCATCCGCGCGGGGGGACAAGAGACCCAGTACTTC. This chain uses TRBV6-1 with TRBJ2-5; 8 bases are a match to TRBD2. V trimming: 7 bases; J trimming: 2 bases; junction bases outside the gene matches: 6. The germline gives CDR1 MNHNS, CDR2 SASEGT. This CDR3 has 14 residues.

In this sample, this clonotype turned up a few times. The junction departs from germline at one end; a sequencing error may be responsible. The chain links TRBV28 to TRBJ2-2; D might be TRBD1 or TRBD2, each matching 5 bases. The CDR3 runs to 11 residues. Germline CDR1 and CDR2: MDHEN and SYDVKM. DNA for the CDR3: TGTGCCAGCAGTGGGACCGGGGAGCTGTGTTTT. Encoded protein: CASSGTGELCF.

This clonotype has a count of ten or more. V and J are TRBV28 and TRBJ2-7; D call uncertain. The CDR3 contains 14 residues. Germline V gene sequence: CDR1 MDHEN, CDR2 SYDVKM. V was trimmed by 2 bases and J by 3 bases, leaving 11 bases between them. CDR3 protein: CASSLMTEVYEQYF. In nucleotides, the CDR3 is TGTGCCAGCAGTTTAATGACTGAGGTCTACGAGCAGTACTTC.

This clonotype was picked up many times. Here the CDR3 DNA reads TGTGCCAGCAGTGTACGGACAGGGGGAATAGGAGAGCAGTACTTC. Its protein product is CASSVRTGGIGEQYF. The chain recombines TRBV6-1 with TRBJ2-7; 10 bases are shared with TRBD1. The CDR3 covers 15 residues. The germline V gene encodes CDR1 MNHNS and CDR2 SASEGT. The trim removed 4 bases at V and 7 bases at J, leaving 10 bases unmatched.

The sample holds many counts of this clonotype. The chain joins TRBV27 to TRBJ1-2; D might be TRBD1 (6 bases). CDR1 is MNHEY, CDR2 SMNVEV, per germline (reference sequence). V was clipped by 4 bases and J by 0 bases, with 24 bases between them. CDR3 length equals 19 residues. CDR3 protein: CASSSLLRQDAKTNYGYTF. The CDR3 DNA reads TGTGCCAGCAGTTCCCTTCTCCGACAGGATGCTAAAACTAACTATGGCTACACCTTC.

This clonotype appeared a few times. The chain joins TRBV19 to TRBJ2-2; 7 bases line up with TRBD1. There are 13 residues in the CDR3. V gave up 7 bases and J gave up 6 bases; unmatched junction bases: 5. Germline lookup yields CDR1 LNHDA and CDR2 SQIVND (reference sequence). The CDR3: CASKTGSAGELFF. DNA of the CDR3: TGTGCCAGTAAGACAGGGTCCGCCGGGGAGCTGTTTTTT.

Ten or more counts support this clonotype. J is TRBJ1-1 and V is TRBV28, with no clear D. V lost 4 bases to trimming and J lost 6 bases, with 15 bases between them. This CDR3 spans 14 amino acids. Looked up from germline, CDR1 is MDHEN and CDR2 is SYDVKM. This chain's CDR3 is CASSSGFRNPEAFF. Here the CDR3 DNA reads TGTGCCAGCAGTTCTGGGTTTCGTAATCCTGAAGCTTTCTTT.

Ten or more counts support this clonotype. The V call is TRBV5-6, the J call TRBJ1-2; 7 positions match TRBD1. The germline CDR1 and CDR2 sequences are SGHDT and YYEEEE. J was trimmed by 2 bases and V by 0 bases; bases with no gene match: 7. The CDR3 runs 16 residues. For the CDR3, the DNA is TGTGCCAGCAGCTTGGTGAGCCAGGGGGAAAACTATGGCTACACCTTC. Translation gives CASSLVSQGENYGYTF. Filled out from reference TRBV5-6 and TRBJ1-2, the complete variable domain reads DAGVTQSPTHLIKTRGQQVTLRCSPKSGHDTVSWYQQALGQGPQFIFQYYEEEERQRGNFPDRFSGHQFPNYSSELNVNALLLGDSALYLCASSLVSQGENYGYTFGSGTRLTVV.

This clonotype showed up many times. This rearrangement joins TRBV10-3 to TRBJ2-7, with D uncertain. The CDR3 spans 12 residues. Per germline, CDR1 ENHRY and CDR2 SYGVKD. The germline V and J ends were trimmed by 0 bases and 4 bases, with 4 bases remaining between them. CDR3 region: CAISESDYEQYF. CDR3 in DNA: TGTGCCATCAGTGAGTCGGATTACGAGCAGTACTTC.

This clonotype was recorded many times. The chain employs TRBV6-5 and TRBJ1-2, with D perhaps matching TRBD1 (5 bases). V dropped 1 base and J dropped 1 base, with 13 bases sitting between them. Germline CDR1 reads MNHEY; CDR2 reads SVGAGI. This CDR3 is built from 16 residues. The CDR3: CASSYLVVGGNYGYTF. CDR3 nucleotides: TGTGCCAGCAGTTACTTGGTTGTGGGGGGTAACTATGGCTACACCTTC.